This T cell receptor beta chain was sequenced during a study of T cells expressing NK-cell markers. Study-wide background: Underlying the TCR beta repertoires were sorted CD3+CD56+NKG2C+, CD3+CD56+NKG2C- and CD3+CD56-NKG2C+ T cells. HCMV seropositivity marked seven of the eight sequenced donors; one was seronegative. Study results and limitations: The HCMV specificity of the expanded NKG2C+ T cell clones stayed unresolved.

From its re-call of the 5' RACE reads, TCRdb lists each CDR3 protein once, without DNA. Here the sample table reports 160,000 or so distinct CDR3 sequences. With respect to this clonotype: Its specificity is unknown.

The germline gives CDR1 SGHRS, CDR2 YFSETQ. This CDR3 contains 13 residues. The sequencing input was blood T cells: a sorted CD56 or NKG2C T cell subset, CD4+ or CD8+ T cells, or bulk PBMC T cells (not recorded which). The receptor comes from a woman aged 18-70 years in good health. The chain employs TRBV5-1 and TRBJ2-5; TCRdb selects TRBD1, and the lack of DNA leaves this call unchecked. The CDR3 region is CASSSTGVETQYF.